The 19 T cell receptor beta chains listed next were all sequenced from one sample in a study of T cells after yellow fever vaccination. One entry per CDR3 protein results from TCRdb running MiXCR on the 5' RACE reads. The sample lists around 320,000 distinct CDR3 sequences; around 4.3% were seen once. The sequencing used PBMCs, collected 15 days after the yellow fever booster vaccination. Receptors originate from a young man who received the YFV17D yellow fever vaccine.

V and J are TRBV6-6 and TRBJ1-3; 8 bases map to TRBD1. Trimming removed 4 bases from V and 6 bases from J; junction bases left unmatched: 5. Germline CDR1 MNHNY, CDR2 SVGAGI (reference sequence). The CDR3 covers 14 residues. The CDR3 bases are TGTGCCAGCAGTTCGAGGCAGGGGGCAAACACCATATATTTT. It specifies CASSSRQGANTIYF.

This clonotype was seen a few times. The chain has TRBV11-2 and TRBJ2-5; 9 bases fit TRBD1. The junction had 12 bases not matched to a gene; V was cut back by 2 bases and J by 2 bases. CDR1 SGHAT and CDR2 FQNNGV come from the germline V gene. This CDR3 has 18 residues. CDR3 amino acids: CASSLPGTGSSPQETQYF. As DNA, the CDR3 is TGTGCCAGCAGCTTACCCGGGACAGGGTCCTCCCCTCAAGAGACCCAGTACTTC.

The chain has TRBV7-9 and TRBJ1-3; D is uncertain. V lost 1 base and J lost 7, with 14 bases in between. Germline V gives CDR1 SEHNR, CDR2 FQNEAQ (reference sequence). The CDR3 is 15 amino acids. The CDR3 here is CASSLDGGGQNTIYF. Here the CDR3 DNA reads TGTGCCAGCAGCTTAGATGGTGGAGGGCAGAACACCATATATTTT.

The chain recombines TRBV5-1 with TRBJ1-1, with D unresolved. V was clipped by 0 bases and J by 5 bases, with 11 bases between them. Germline V gives CDR1 SGHRS, CDR2 YFSETQ. CDR3 length: 14 amino acids. CDR3 protein: CASSLGDRRTEAFF. Here the CDR3 DNA reads TGCGCCAGCAGCTTGGGCGACCGGAGGACTGAAGCTTTCTTT.

This clonotype was seen at least ten times. This sequence joins TRBV5-1 and TRBJ2-1, with TRBD1 matching over 12 bases. CDR1 SGHRS and CDR2 YFSETQ come from the germline V gene. V shed 4 bases and J 6 bases; nucleotides not matched to a gene: 11. The CDR3 length is 17 residues. CDR3: CASSPRGTGGHSNEQFF. DNA for the CDR3: TGCGCCAGCAGCCCTAGGGGGACAGGGGGCCACTCCAATGAGCAGTTCTTC.

This clonotype was observed many times. The junction shows a germline mismatch at one end, possibly a read error. The chain uses TRBV6-5 and TRBJ2-3; no reliable D call. Germline CDR1 MNHEY, CDR2 SVGAGI. The CDR3 consists of 12 residues. CDR3 in amino acids: CASSSRPDTQYF. CDR3 DNA sequence: TGTGCCAGCAGCAGCAGGCCAGACACGCAGTATTTT.

At least ten counts were recorded for this clonotype. The chain employs TRBV5-4 and TRBJ2-1; a possible D gene is TRBD1 (7 bases). The CDR3 loop spans 15 amino acids. V lost 3 bases, J lost 3 bases, and 13 bases lay in between. Per germline, CDR1 SGHNT and CDR2 YYREEE (reference sequence). The CDR3 protein is CASSSPGGNYNEQFF. Written as DNA, the CDR3 is TGTGCCAGCAGCTCACCAGGGGGGAACTACAATGAGCAGTTCTTC.

In this sample, this clonotype turned up a few times. The chain joins TRBV2 to TRBJ1-1; TRBD1 is a possible D gene (6 bases). V lost 3 bases and J lost 4, with 12 bases in between. The CDR3 is 14 amino acids. Germline CDR1 and CDR2: SNHLY and FYNNEI. CDR3 coding DNA: TGTGCCAGCAGTGACCAGGGGTTAATCACTGAAGCTTTCTTT. Its translation is CASSDQGLITEAFF.

This clonotype was seen at least ten times. The V gene is TRBV2, the J gene TRBJ2-5; the match to TRBD2 covers 7 bases. The CDR3 runs 13 residues. The germline V gene has CDR1 SNHLY and CDR2 FYNNEI. V was pared by 6 bases and J by 1 base, with 2 bases of the junction left unmatched. The CDR3 region is CASRRGSQETQYF. For the CDR3, the DNA is TGTGCCAGCAGGCGGGGGTCCCAAGAGACCCAGTACTTC. Together with reference TRBV2 and TRBJ2-5, the CDR3 gives the full variable domain: EPEVTQTPSHQVTQMGQEVILRCVPISNHLYFYWYRQILGQKVEFLVSFYNNEISEKSEIFDDQFSVERPDGSNFTLKIRSTKLEDSAMYFCASRRGSQETQYFGPGTRLLVL.

Many counts were recorded for this clonotype. This chain connects TRBV9 to TRBJ2-7; 12 bases map to TRBD2. The CDR3 sequence is 15 residues long. Germline V gene sequence: CDR1 SGDLS, CDR2 YYNGEE. V was pared by 0 bases and J by 5 bases, with 3 bases of the junction left unmatched. The CDR3 region is CASSVASGGANEQYV. Here the CDR3 DNA reads TGTGCCAGCAGCGTAGCTAGCGGGGGGGCAAACGAGCAGTACGTC.

The chain uses TRBV11-2 and TRBJ1-6, with TRBD1 identical over 8 bases. Trimming cost V 4 bases and J 6 bases; bases outside gene matches: 5. Germline CDR1 and CDR2: SGHAT and FQNNGV. The CDR3 is 15 amino acids. The CDR3 DNA follows: TGTGCCAGCAGCTCCCAGGGGGCGGGTAATTCACCCCTCCACTTT. It specifies CASSSQGAGNSPLHF. Full variable domain (missing parts from reference TRBV11-2 and TRBJ1-6): EAGVAQSPRYKIIEKRQSVAFWCNPISGHATLYWYQQILGQGPKLLIQFQNNGVVDDSQLPKDRFSAERLKGVDSTLKIQPAKLEDSAVYLCASSSQGAGNSPLHFGNGTRLTVT.

This chain joins TRBV20-1 and TRBJ2-3, with TRBD1 matching over 8 bases. The germline V gene has CDR1 DFQATT and CDR2 SNEGSKA (reference sequence). This CDR3 is built from 16 residues. V dropped 4 bases and J dropped 1; count of bases not matched to a gene: 10. The CDR3, as DNA: TGCAGTGCTACCCAGGGGGCGAGCCGTCGCACAGATACGCAGTATTTT. Protein: CSATQGASRRTDTQYF.

This clonotype turned up a few times. The chain uses TRBV28 and TRBJ2-4; possible D gene TRBD2, 5 bases. V shed 7 bases and J shed 0 bases, with 13 bases lying between them. The CDR3 covers 15 residues. Per the germline V gene, CDR1 is MDHEN and CDR2 is SYDVKM. CDR3 residues: CASTVRTLAKNIQYF. CDR3 DNA: TGTGCCAGCACCGTCCGGACTCTAGCCAAAAACATTCAGTACTTC.

V gene TRBV5-1 combines with J gene TRBJ2-5; 9 bases align to TRBD1. Germline CDR1 reads SGHRS; CDR2 reads YFSETQ. J was trimmed by 4 bases and V by 0 bases; bases with no gene match: 7. This CDR3 has 16 residues. In DNA form, the CDR3 reads TGCGCCAGCAGCTTGGCCGTTCTGGACAGGGGAGAGACCCAGTACTTC. Translation: CASSLAVLDRGETQYF.

This clonotype has at least ten counts. V is TRBV7-6 and J is TRBJ2-5, with a possible D match to TRBD2 (5 bases). V lost 5 bases and J lost 5, with 18 bases in between. In germline, CDR1 is SGHVS, CDR2 FNYEAQ. The CDR3 spans 15 residues. The CDR3 DNA reads as TGTGCCAGCAGCCTAGGAGGCGAAAGGCGGGAGACCCAGTACTTC. Translation: CASSLGGERRETQYF.

This clonotype has a handful of counts. The chain couples TRBV30 to TRBJ2-3; 9 nucleotides agree with TRBD2. The CDR3 spans 15 residues. Germline CDR1 and CDR2: GTSNPN and SVGIG (reference sequence). The J segment lost 0 bases and the V segment lost 1 base, leaving 2 bases of the junction unmatched. CDR3 nucleotides: TGTGCCTGGAGTGGACTAGCGGCTAGCACAGATACGCAGTATTTT. Protein sequence: CAWSGLAASTDTQYF.

This clonotype was counted only a few times. The chain carries TRBV4-2 and TRBJ1-5; D uncertain. V was shortened by 4 bases and J by 3 bases, with 13 bases between the two germline ends. Germline V gene lookup returns CDR1 LGHNA and CDR2 YNFKEQ. The CDR3 is 15 amino acids. CDR3 coding DNA: TGTGCCAGCAGCCCCTCCGAGGTCTTCAATCAGCCCCAGCATTTT. This codes for CASSPSEVFNQPQHF.

This clonotype is medium-sized within its sample. The chain joins TRBV4-2 to TRBJ2-5, with 7 bases aligning to TRBD2. This CDR3 comprises 14 residues. Germline V gene lookup returns CDR1 LGHNA and CDR2 YNFKEQ. With 1 base clipped from V and 2 bases from J, the junction kept 1 base outside the gene matches. Here the CDR3 DNA reads TGTGCCAGCAGCCAAGGACTAGCTCAAGAGACCCAGTACTTC. Protein product: CASSQGLAQETQYF.

V and J are TRBV5-1 and TRBJ1-1; 9 nucleotides agree with TRBD1. Germline V CDR1 and CDR2: SGHRS, YFSETQ. The CDR3 loop spans 14 amino acids. V dropped 4 bases and J dropped 1; count of bases not matched to a gene: 2. Written as DNA, the CDR3 is TGCGCCAGCAGCAAGGGACAGGGGAACACTGAAGCTTTCTTT. Protein product: CASSKGQGNTEAFF. Full variable domain (outside the CDR3, taken from reference TRBV5-1 and TRBJ1-1): KAGVTQTPRYLIKTRGQQVTLSCSPISGHRSVSWYQQTPGQGLQFLFEYFSETQRNKGNFPGRFSGRQFSNSRSEMNVSTLELGDSALYLCASSKGQGNTEAFFGQGTRLTVV.